One and the same sample provided the 14 T cell receptor beta chains below, sequenced in a study of blood T cell repertoires in COVID-19. Clones were sequenced by immunoSEQ multiplex PCR, and TCRdb holds only the in-frame ones, with some missing. The sample contains some 87,000 clones, over 60% of which appear only once. Sequencing used peripheral blood. These receptors were taken from a man aged 50 to 59 who had recovered from COVID-19.

This chain joins TRBV29-1 and TRBJ2-7; maybe TRBD2 (7 bases). Looked up from germline, CDR1 is SQVTM and CDR2 is ANQGSEA. The V gene lost 4 bases and the J gene lost 6 bases, with 13 bases spanning the gap. The CDR3 is made up of 12 amino acids. For the CDR3, the DNA is TGCAGCGTTGGGCAGGGGAGGGGCGAGCAGTACTTC. This gives the protein CSVGQGRGEQYF.

The chain combines TRBV6-2 or TRBV6-3 with TRBJ1-2; no firm D call. This CDR3 comprises 13 residues. V was pared by 6 bases and J by 5 bases, with 13 bases between. Germline V gene lookup returns CDR1 MNHEY and CDR2 SVGEGT. This chain's CDR3 is CASSQDIEYGYTF. The CDR3 bases are TGTGCCAGCAGCCAAGACATAGAGTATGGCTACACCTTC.

The genes are TRBV11-2 and TRBJ1-1; D unclear. The germline gives CDR1 SGHAT, CDR2 FQNNGV. The CDR3 is made up of 13 amino acids. The V end was cut by 5 bases, the J end by 4 bases, with 11 bases between. The CDR3 loop reads CASSNRGSTEAFF. As DNA, the CDR3 is TGTGCCAGCAGCAACCGGGGTAGCACTGAAGCTTTCTTT.

About this clone itself: Different DNA sequences within this sample yield the same CDR3. The chain joins TRBV19 to TRBJ2-7, with D perhaps matching TRBD2 (5 bases). This CDR3 has 13 residues. V gave up 4 bases and J gave up 1 base, with 8 bases separating them. Germline lookup yields CDR1 LNHDA and CDR2 SQIVND (reference sequence). The CDR3 spells CASSNRGSYEQYF. The CDR3, as DNA: TGTGCCAGTAGTAACCGGGGTTCCTACGAGCAGTACTTC.

CDR3 sequence: CASSDLIGPPIQYF. In DNA, the CDR3 is TGTGCCAGCAGTGACCTCATTGGGCCCCCCATTCAGTACTTC. The chain uses TRBV2 and TRBJ2-4; D is undetermined. CDR1 and CDR2 from the germline V gene are SNHLY and FYNNEI. The CDR3 is 14 amino acids. V lost 3 bases and J 9 bases, leaving 15 bases between the germline ends.

The chain links TRBV21-1 to TRBJ2-7; TRBD1 is taken as the D call from the table, unchecked against the DNA. TRBV21-1 is an annotated pseudogene. The CDR3 spans 14 residues. CDR3 region: CASSKVRGTYEQYF. As DNA, the CDR3 is TGTGCCAGCAGCAAAGTGAGGGGGACGTACGAGCAGTACTTC.

Judged by abundance, this clone is medium-sized. The J gene is TRBJ2-3, the V gene TRBV3-1 (or the pseudogene TRBV3-2); the match to TRBD2 covers 12 bases. The ends lost 4 bases at V and 2 bases at J; junction bases unmatched: 4. Germline assignment: CDR1 LGHDT and CDR2 YNNKEL (reference sequence). CDR3 length equals 16 residues. The CDR3 loop reads CASSLWTSGITDTQYF. Written as DNA, the CDR3 is TGTGCCAGCAGCCTTTGGACTAGCGGGATCACAGATACGCAGTATTTT.

The V call is TRBV4-1, the J call TRBJ1-3; D may be TRBD1 (5 bases). V lost 0 bases and J lost 1, with 10 bases in between. Germline-derived CDR1 and CDR2 are MGHRA and YSYEKL. The CDR3 has 16 residues. CDR3 loop: CASSQDISGSGNTIYF. The CDR3 region has the DNA TGCGCCAGCAGCCAAGATATCTCAGGGTCTGGAAACACCATATATTTT.

This clone was observed at least ten times. CDR3 in amino acids: CASSQGQFTDTQYF. The CDR3 DNA reads TGTGCCAGCAGCCAGGGACAGTTCACAGATACGCAGTATTTT. The V gene is TRBV3-1 (or the pseudogene TRBV3-2), the J gene TRBJ2-3; 7 bases match TRBD1. The CDR3 spans 14 residues. CDR1 is LGHDT, CDR2 YNNKEL, per germline (reference sequence). The ends lost 3 bases at V and 2 bases at J; junction bases unmatched: 2.

This chain joins TRBV27 and TRBJ1-6, with TRBD1 matching over 8 bases. V dropped 5 bases and J dropped 8; count of bases not matched to a gene: 5. The V gene's germline CDR1 is MNHEY and CDR2 SMNVEV (reference sequence). The CDR3 has 14 amino acids. The CDR3 DNA reads as TGTGCCAGCAGTGGGACAGGAGGGTATTCACCCCTCCACTTT. This sequence encodes CASSGTGGYSPLHF.

The chain employs TRBV6-5 and TRBJ1-4; unclear D gene. CDR3 length: 14 amino acids. V lost 6 bases to trimming and J lost 7 bases, with 15 bases between them. Germline V gene lookup returns CDR1 MNHEY and CDR2 SVGAGI. CDR3 in DNA: TGTGCCAGCAGATCGGGGTATTGGGGTGAAAAACTGTTTTTT. Translated: CASRSGYWGEKLFF.

The chain combines TRBV7-9 with TRBJ1-5; D is perhaps TRBD1 (5 bases). This CDR3 comprises 14 residues. Trimming shortened V by 1 base and J by 12 bases, and 16 bases separated the two germline ends. Germline CDR1 is SEHNR and CDR2 is FQNEAQ (reference sequence). The CDR3 DNA reads TGTGCCAGCAGCTTAGAGGGGACTTTTACGAGCCAGCATTTT. This codes for CASSLEGTFTSQHF.

The rearrangement uses TRBV28 and TRBJ2-2; 7 bases map to TRBD1. There are 13 residues in the CDR3. Germline V gene lookup returns CDR1 MDHEN and CDR2 SYDVKM. J gave up 5 bases and V 8 bases, and 5 bases lay outside the gene matches. The CDR3, as DNA: TGTGCCAGCGGTAGACAGGGAACCGGGGAGCTGTTTTTT. Translation: CASGRQGTGELFF.

This sequence joins TRBV6-5 and TRBJ2-1; D perhaps matches TRBD2 (6 bases). V lost 6 bases, J lost 9 bases, and 9 bases lay in between. CDR3 length equals 11 residues. Germline CDR1 is MNHEY and CDR2 is SVGAGI. In nucleotides, the CDR3 is TGTGCCAGCAGCTCCGGGGGTGAGCAGTTCTTC. This sequence encodes CASSSGGEQFF.